Sequencing of this TCR beta chain was carried out in a study of blood T cells in healthy people across ages. A J-beta primer mix and a sample-barcoded 5' primer were used in a second PCR of roughly 6 to 11 cycles. MiXCR was run by TCRdb on the 5' RACE reads, yielding one entry per CDR3 protein. The sample lists about 830,000 distinct CDR3 sequences; about 59% were seen once. The CDR3 has 13 amino acids. Between the trimmed V and J ends, which lost 1 base and 7 bases, there was a span of 10 bases. The germline V gene has CDR1 SGHAT and CDR2 FQNNGV. The sequencing sample was made of blood. This sequence originates from a man aged 30 to 39 in good health. The chain combines TRBV11-2 with TRBJ2-5; D is ambiguous. This CDR3 reads CASSLGTRGTQYF. In nucleotides, the CDR3 is TGTGCCAGCAGCTTAGGGACCAGAGGGACCCAGTACTTC.